These 24 T cell receptor beta chains share one sample of origin, sequenced in a study of control samples from healthy donors and cancer patients. Assay used: immunoSEQ multiplex PCR; TCRdb lists only in-frame clones, some missing. This repertoire shows over 100,000 clones, around nine tenths found once; its top ten account for roughly 4.5%. Sequencing was done on a sample of blood. These receptors came from a human donor in good health. The donor label of this sample is uncertain.

V usage is TRBV29-1 and J usage is TRBJ1-1; the D gene is possibly TRBD1 (5 bases). The ends were cut back, 1 base at V and 6 bases at J, with 6 bases in the middle. The germline V gene encodes CDR1 SQVTM and CDR2 ANQGSEA. This CDR3 contains 11 residues. This chain's CDR3 is CSVEGGAEAFF. The CDR3 nucleotides read TGCAGCGTTGAAGGGGGGGCTGAAGCTTTCTTT.

This sequence joins TRBV5-8 and TRBJ1-1; D is ambiguous. Trimming shortened V by 7 bases and J by 10 bases, and 17 bases separated the two germline ends. This CDR3 spans 12 amino acids. Germline CDR1 is SGHTS and CDR2 is YDEGEE. The CDR3 DNA follows: TGTGCCAGCGGGATGCGAGCCGGTGGAGCTTTCTTT. Translated: CASGMRAGGAFF.

The chain carries TRBV19 and TRBJ1-5; maybe TRBD1 (5 bases). Trimming left V 7 bases short and J 1 base short, with 8 bases between. Germline V gene lookup returns CDR1 LNHDA and CDR2 SQIVND (reference sequence). The CDR3 extends over 13 amino acids. The chain's CDR3 is CASKGLSNQPQHF. In nucleotides, the CDR3 is TGTGCCAGTAAGGGGTTGAGCAATCAGCCCCAGCATTTT.

CDR3 DNA sequence: TGCAGTGCTAGTGGGTCAGGGGGCGGTCAGCCCCAGCATTTT. Protein sequence: CSASGSGGGQPQHF. The chain combines TRBV20-1 with TRBJ1-5; 8 nucleotides line up with TRBD1. V gave up 3 bases and J gave up 6 bases; unmatched junction bases: 7. CDR3 length: 14 amino acids. Germline V lookup: CDR1 DFQATT, CDR2 SNEGSKA (reference sequence).

CDR3 sequence: CASSLELAREQYF. The CDR3 DNA reads as TGTGCCAGCAGCTTGGAGCTAGCGCGGGAGCAGTACTTC. The chain is built from TRBV5-6 and TRBJ2-7, with D possibly matching TRBD2 (6 bases). The germline V and J ends were trimmed by 0 bases and 7 bases, with 11 bases remaining between them. The CDR3 consists of 13 residues. Germline-derived CDR1 and CDR2 are SGHDT and YYEEEE.

CDR3 amino acids: CASRPDNYGYTF. The CDR3, as DNA: TGTGCCAGCAGGCCGGACAACTATGGCTACACCTTC. The chain uses TRBV2 and TRBJ1-2; no definite D call. V lost 6 bases to trimming and J lost 2 bases, with 7 bases between them. The CDR3 is 12 amino acids. The germline gives CDR1 SNHLY, CDR2 FYNNEI.

J is TRBJ1-4 and V is TRBV7-9; D ambiguous. This CDR3 comprises 13 residues. Germline V lookup: CDR1 SEHNR, CDR2 FQNEAQ (reference sequence). Trimming left V 2 bases short and J 5 bases short, with 6 bases between. The CDR3 DNA is TGTGCCAGCAGCTTATCCGGGAATGAAAAACTGTTTTTT. Amino acid sequence: CASSLSGNEKLFF.

The V and J genes are TRBV24-1 and TRBJ2-7; D is undetermined. V lost 1 base and J 8 bases, leaving 5 bases between the germline ends. CDR1 and CDR2 (germline): KGHDR, SFDVKD. This CDR3 has 11 residues. The CDR3 spells CATSDFTKQYF. CDR3 bases: TGTGCCACCAGTGATTTTACTAAGCAGTACTTC.

J is TRBJ2-1 and V is TRBV9, with 7 bases lining up with TRBD1. This CDR3 contains 14 residues. The ends lost 0 bases at V and 6 bases at J; junction bases unmatched: 3. Per the germline V gene, CDR1 is SGDLS and CDR2 is YYNGEE. CDR3 bases: TGTGCCAGCAGCGTAGTCGCAGGGGGCAATGAGCAGTTCTTC. Its translation is CASSVVAGGNEQFF. Using reference TRBV9 and TRBJ2-1 for the parts outside the CDR3, the full variable domain is DSGVTQTPKHLITATGQRVTLRCSPRSGDLSVYWYQQSLDQGLQFLIQYYNGEERAKGNILERFSAQQFPDLHSELNLSSLELGDSALYFCASSVVAGGNEQFFGPGTRLTVL.

The V gene is TRBV3-1 (or the pseudogene TRBV3-2), the J gene TRBJ2-1; no definite D call. The CDR3 contains 13 residues. Germline assignment: CDR1 LGHDT and CDR2 YNNKEL (reference sequence). Between the trimmed V and J ends, which lost 4 bases and 7 bases, there was a span of 11 bases. CDR3 nucleotides: TGTGCCAGCAGCCCCGCTCTCCGAAATGAGCAGTTCTTC. As protein: CASSPALRNEQFF.

In DNA, the CDR3 is TGTGCCTGGACGGGGAAACACCAAGAGACCCAGTACTTC. Translated: CAWTGKHQETQYF. The chain is built from TRBV30 and TRBJ2-5, with a possible D match to TRBD2 (5 bases). The germline gives CDR1 GTSNPN, CDR2 SVGIG (reference sequence). This CDR3 is 13 amino acids long. Trimming removed 4 bases at V and 0 bases at J, with 9 bases between.

In this sample, this clone turned up a few times. V usage is TRBV30 and J usage is TRBJ1-6, with 9 positions matching TRBD1. The germline CDR1 and CDR2 sequences are GTSNPN and SVGIG (reference sequence). With 1 base clipped from V and 9 bases from J, the junction kept 10 bases outside the gene matches. The CDR3 has 16 residues. CDR3 bases: TGTGCCTGGAGTGACCCTTGGACAGGGGAACGTTCACCCCTCCACTTT. Its protein product is CAWSDPWTGERSPLHF.

This CDR3 is CAISEGRISSEAFF. For the CDR3, the DNA is TGTGCCATCAGTGAAGGGAGAATCAGCTCTGAAGCTTTCTTT. The chain recombines TRBV10-3 with TRBJ1-1; D call uncertain. Trimming removed 3 bases at V and 6 bases at J, with 14 bases between. The CDR3 is 14 residues long. CDR1 and CDR2 from the germline V gene are ENHRY and SYGVKD.

The chain links TRBV6-5 to TRBJ1-6; D gene unclear. The V end was cut by 7 bases, the J end by 7 bases, with 14 bases between. The length of the CDR3 is 14 residues. The germline CDR1 and CDR2 sequences are MNHEY and SVGAGI. The CDR3 sequence is CASTIGLGNSPLHF. The CDR3 DNA is TGTGCCAGCACCATAGGTTTGGGGAATTCACCCCTCCACTTT.

The chain uses TRBV4-3 and TRBJ1-5; possible D gene TRBD1, 5 bases. Trimming stripped 1 base from V and 5 bases from J, with 9 bases between. The CDR3 runs 14 residues. Germline CDR1 and CDR2: LGHNA and YSLEER. CDR3 sequence (DNA): TGCGCCAGCAGCCAAGGGGACGGCTATCAGCCCCAGCATTTT. It is translated as CASSQGDGYQPQHF.

In nucleotides, the CDR3 is TGTGCCAGCAGCGCTTGGACAGACACTGAAGCTTTCTTT. Translation: CASSAWTDTEAFF. The chain recombines TRBV7-9 with TRBJ1-1, with TRBD1 as a possible D gene (6 bases). The CDR3 length is 13 residues. The V end was cut by 5 bases, the J end by 3 bases, with 10 bases between. Germline V gene data show CDR1 as SEHNR and CDR2 as FQNEAQ (reference sequence).

V gene TRBV19 combines with J gene TRBJ2-1; TRBD1 is a possible D gene (7 bases). The CDR3 totals 15 residues. Trimming took off 9 bases at V and 0 bases at J, with 15 bases between the two ends. Germline CDR1 reads LNHDA; CDR2 reads SQIVND (reference sequence). CDR3 DNA: TGTGCCAGCGCGGGACAGCCCAGCTCCTACAATGAGCAGTTCTTC. Amino acid sequence: CASAGQPSSYNEQFF.

This chain connects TRBV7-9 to TRBJ1-1, with TRBD1 matching over 7 bases. CDR1 and CDR2 from the germline V gene are SEHNR and FQNEAQ (reference sequence). The ends lost 1 base at V and 6 bases at J; junction bases unmatched: 8. The CDR3 is 15 residues long. CDR3 sequence reads: CASSLVALGGAEAFF. As DNA, the CDR3 is TGTGCCAGCAGCTTAGTAGCCCTAGGGGGCGCTGAAGCTTTCTTT.

This clone was detected only once. This chain connects TRBV27 to TRBJ1-2, with no clear D. Trimming cost V 6 bases and J 3 bases, with 17 bases left between them. The CDR3 sequence is 15 residues long. Germline V gene lookup returns CDR1 MNHEY and CDR2 SMNVEV (reference sequence). CDR3 residues: CASSLRGQEDYGYTF. The CDR3 DNA sequence: TGTGCCAGCAGCCTCCGAGGTCAGGAAGACTATGGCTACACCTTC.

This clone was counted once. CDR3 in DNA: TGTGCCAGTAGTATATATTTACAGGCTCCGTCGGAGCAGTTCTTC. Its protein is CASSIYLQAPSEQFF. V usage is TRBV19 and J usage is TRBJ2-1, with D possibly TRBD1 on 5 matching bases. V was cut by 2 bases and J by 10 bases, with 18 bases left in between. The V gene's germline CDR1 is LNHDA and CDR2 SQIVND (reference sequence). This CDR3 spans 15 amino acids.

The rearrangement joins TRBV29-1 to TRBJ2-3; TRBD1 agrees at 7 bases. The V gene end was trimmed by 5 bases and the J gene end by 4 bases; junction bases not matched to a gene: 9. The CDR3 sequence is 14 residues long. Germline V gives CDR1 SQVTM, CDR2 ANQGSEA. CDR3 DNA sequence: TGCAGCGTTCAAGTAGGGGGCATGGCAGATACGCAGTATTTT. Its protein is CSVQVGGMADTQYF.

The CDR3 bases are TGTGCCAGCTCACCCATCGGGAGCGGGGAGCTGTTTTTT. Protein sequence: CASSPIGSGELFF. The chain links TRBV18 to TRBJ2-2, with a weak D call TRBD2 (6 bases). The V and J ends lost 3 bases and 7 bases respectively, with 9 bases between them. The CDR3 covers 13 residues. Germline V lookup: CDR1 KGHSH, CDR2 LQKENI.

This chain connects TRBV5-4 to TRBJ2-2; 8 bases fit TRBD1. Germline V gene sequence: CDR1 SGHNT, CDR2 YYREEE (reference sequence). Germline trimming cut 6 bases from V and 2 bases from J; bases unmatched to any gene: 6. This CDR3 has 15 amino acids. The CDR3 reads CASTQTGANTGELFF. The CDR3, as DNA: TGTGCCAGCACCCAGACAGGGGCAAACACCGGGGAGCTGTTTTTT.

About this clone itself: The junction and the germline gene differ at one end; a read error may be behind it. Other DNA sequences within the sample encode an identical CDR3. This chain uses TRBV15 with TRBJ1-1, with D unclear. The germline V gene encodes CDR1 LNHNV and CDR2 YYDKDF (reference sequence). The CDR3 covers 13 residues. CDR3: CATSRERNTEAFF. For the CDR3, the DNA is TGTGCCACCAGCCGAGAGAGGAACACTGAAGCTTTCTTT. Full variable domain (outside the CDR3, taken from reference TRBV15 and TRBJ1-1): DAMVIQNPRYQVTQFGKPVTLSCSQTLNHNVMYWYQQKSSQAPKLLFHYYDKDFNNEADTPDNFQSRRPNTSFCFLDIRSPGLGDTAMYLCATSRERNTEAFFGQGTRLTVV.